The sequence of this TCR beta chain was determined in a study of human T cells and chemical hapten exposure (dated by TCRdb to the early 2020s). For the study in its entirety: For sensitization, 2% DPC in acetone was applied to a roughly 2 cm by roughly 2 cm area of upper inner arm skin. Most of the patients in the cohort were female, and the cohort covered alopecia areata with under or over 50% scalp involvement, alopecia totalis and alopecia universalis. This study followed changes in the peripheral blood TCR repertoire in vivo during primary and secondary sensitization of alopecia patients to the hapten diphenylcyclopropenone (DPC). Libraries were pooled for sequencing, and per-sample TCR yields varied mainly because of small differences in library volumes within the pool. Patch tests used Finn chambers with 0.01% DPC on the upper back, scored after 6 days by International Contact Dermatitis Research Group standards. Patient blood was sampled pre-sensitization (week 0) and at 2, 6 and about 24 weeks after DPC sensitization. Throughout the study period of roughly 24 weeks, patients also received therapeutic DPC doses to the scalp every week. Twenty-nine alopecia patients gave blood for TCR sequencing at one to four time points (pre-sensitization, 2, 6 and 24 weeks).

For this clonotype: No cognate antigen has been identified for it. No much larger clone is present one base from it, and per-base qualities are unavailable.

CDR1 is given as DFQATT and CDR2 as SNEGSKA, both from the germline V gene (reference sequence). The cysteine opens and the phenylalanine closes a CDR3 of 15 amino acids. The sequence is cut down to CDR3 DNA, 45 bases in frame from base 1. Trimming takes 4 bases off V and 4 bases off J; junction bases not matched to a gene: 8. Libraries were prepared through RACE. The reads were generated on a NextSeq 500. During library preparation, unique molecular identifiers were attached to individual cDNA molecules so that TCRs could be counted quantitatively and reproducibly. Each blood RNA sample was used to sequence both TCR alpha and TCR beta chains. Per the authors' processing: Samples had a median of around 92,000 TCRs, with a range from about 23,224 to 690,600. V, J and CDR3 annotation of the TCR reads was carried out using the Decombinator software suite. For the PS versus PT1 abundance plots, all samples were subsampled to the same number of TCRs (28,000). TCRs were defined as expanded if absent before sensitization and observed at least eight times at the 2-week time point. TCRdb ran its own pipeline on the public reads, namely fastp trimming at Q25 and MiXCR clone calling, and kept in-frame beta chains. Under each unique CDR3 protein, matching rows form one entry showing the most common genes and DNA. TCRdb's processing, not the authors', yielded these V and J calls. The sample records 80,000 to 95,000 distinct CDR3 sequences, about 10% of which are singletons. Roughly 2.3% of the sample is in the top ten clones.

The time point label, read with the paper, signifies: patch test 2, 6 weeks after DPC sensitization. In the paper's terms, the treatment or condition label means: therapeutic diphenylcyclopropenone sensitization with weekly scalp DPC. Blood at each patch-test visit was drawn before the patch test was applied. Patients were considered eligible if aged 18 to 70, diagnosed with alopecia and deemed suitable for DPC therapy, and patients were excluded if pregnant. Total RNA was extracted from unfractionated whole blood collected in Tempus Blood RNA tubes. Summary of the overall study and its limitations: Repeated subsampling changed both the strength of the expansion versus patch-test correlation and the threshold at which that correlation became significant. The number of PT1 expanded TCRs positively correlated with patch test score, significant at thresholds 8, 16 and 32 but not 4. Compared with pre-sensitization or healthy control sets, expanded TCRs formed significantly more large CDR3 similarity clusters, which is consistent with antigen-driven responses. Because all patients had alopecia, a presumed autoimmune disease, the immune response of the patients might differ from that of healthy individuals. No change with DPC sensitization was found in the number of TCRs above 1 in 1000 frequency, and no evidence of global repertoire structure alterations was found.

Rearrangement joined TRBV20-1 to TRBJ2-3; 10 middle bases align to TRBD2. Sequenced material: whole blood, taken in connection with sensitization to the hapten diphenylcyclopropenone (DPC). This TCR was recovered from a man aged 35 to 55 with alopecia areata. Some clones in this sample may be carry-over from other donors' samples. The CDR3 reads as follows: CSAKALAGAADTQYF. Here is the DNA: TGCAGTGCTAAGGCCCTAGCGGGAGCCGCAGATACGCAGTATTTT.